Shown below are 21 T cell receptor beta chains from a single sample sequenced in a study of T-cell reconstitution after alpha-beta-depleted transplantation in children. TCRbeta library preparation incorporated unique molecular identifiers. TCRdb re-called the PCR reads through MiXCR, storing one row per CDR3 protein. Among 450,000 to 600,000 distinct CDR3 sequences listed, roughly a tenth were seen once. This sample comprised PBMCs, obtained before TCRalphabeta/CD19-depleted stem cell transplant. Receptor source: a child under 10 years old with inherited bone marrow failure, due to receive a stem cell transplant.

At least ten counts were recorded for this clonotype. This chain links TRBV28 with TRBJ1-5; perhaps TRBD1 as D (5 bases). V dropped 0 bases and J dropped 7 bases, with 10 bases sitting between them. The CDR3 length is 14 residues. Germline V gene data show CDR1 as MDHEN and CDR2 as SYDVKM. The chain's CDR3 is CASSLWGEGQPQHF. CDR3 DNA sequence: TGTGCCAGCAGTTTATGGGGGGAAGGGCAGCCCCAGCATTTT.

This clonotype was counted ten times or more. The rearrangement links TRBV5-1 to TRBJ1-2; 8 bases fit TRBD1. There are 15 residues in the CDR3. Germline V gene sequence: CDR1 SGHRS, CDR2 YFSETQ. V lost 1 base to trimming and J lost 0 bases; unmatched junction nucleotides: 2. The CDR3 DNA sequence: TGCGCCAGCAGCTTGTCGGGACAGGCTAACTATGGCTACACCTTC. Encoded protein: CASSLSGQANYGYTF.

This clonotype showed up many times. The chain recombines TRBV3-1 with TRBJ2-5; possible D gene TRBD2, 7 bases. Trimming shortened V by 5 bases and J by 2 bases, and 18 bases separated the two germline ends. CDR3 length: 16 residues. CDR1 is LGHDT, CDR2 YNNKEL, per germline (reference sequence). CDR3 residues: CASSNIEGGRQETQYF. The CDR3 DNA follows: TGTGCCAGCAGCAACATCGAGGGGGGGCGACAAGAGACCCAGTACTTC.

This clonotype was seen ten or more times. The chain has TRBV11-2 and TRBJ2-3; 12 bases are a match to TRBD2. The CDR3 extends over 18 amino acids. J gave up 2 bases and V 1 base, and 7 bases lay outside the gene matches. Germline V gene sequence: CDR1 SGHAT, CDR2 FQNNGV. The CDR3 here is CASSLGPGLAGHTDTQYF. The CDR3 nucleotides read TGTGCCAGCAGCTTAGGTCCAGGACTAGCGGGGCACACAGATACGCAGTATTTT.

This clonotype was observed many times. J is TRBJ2-1 and V is TRBV20-1, with D possibly being TRBD2 (6 bases). The CDR3 extends over 12 amino acids. The V end lost 3 bases, the J end lost 5 bases, and 8 bases lay between the germline ends. CDR1 and CDR2 (germline): DFQATT, SNEGSKA (reference sequence). The CDR3 here is CSASGGHNEQFF. The CDR3 nucleotides are TGCAGTGCTAGCGGGGGACACAATGAGCAGTTCTTC.

This clonotype was observed at least ten times. The genes are TRBV5-1 and TRBJ1-1; a weak D match, TRBD1 (5 bases). The germline gives CDR1 SGHRS, CDR2 YFSETQ. Trimming stripped 0 bases from V and 5 bases from J, with 11 bases between. The CDR3 is made up of 14 amino acids. The CDR3 DNA reads as TGCGCCAGCAGCTTGGTCTTAGGGGATACTGAAGCTTTCTTT. Its protein product is CASSLVLGDTEAFF.

This clonotype was detected ten times or more. As DNA, the CDR3 is TGTGCCAGCGGTGCCTTCTATGGCTACACCTTC. Its protein product is CASGAFYGYTF. The chain is built from TRBV7-9 and TRBJ1-2; no clear D gene. The CDR3 has 11 residues. V was clipped by 8 bases and J by 4 bases, with 8 bases between them. Germline values: CDR1 SEHNR, CDR2 FQNEAQ (reference sequence).

This clonotype was observed many times. This sequence joins TRBV5-1 and TRBJ2-4; D is uncertain. V dropped 4 bases and J dropped 1 base, with 9 bases sitting between them. The germline gives CDR1 SGHRS, CDR2 YFSETQ. The CDR3 contains 14 residues. CDR3 protein: CASSPGGAKNIQYF. The CDR3 DNA reads TGCGCCAGCAGCCCGGGTGGGGCCAAAAACATTCAGTACTTC.

This clonotype was seen many times. The genes are TRBV20-1 and TRBJ2-7; D unresolved. The germline gives CDR1 DFQATT, CDR2 SNEGSKA (reference sequence). Trimming stripped 3 bases from V and 0 bases from J, with 9 bases between. There are 13 residues in the CDR3. The CDR3 is CSARAVNSYEQYF. The CDR3 region has the DNA TGCAGTGCTAGGGCCGTAAACTCCTACGAGCAGTACTTC.

This clonotype was counted only a few times. The chain recombines TRBV4-3 with TRBJ2-2; 10 bases are a match to TRBD2. J gave up 7 bases and V 1 base, and 6 bases lay outside the gene matches. This CDR3 comprises 16 residues. Germline V gene lookup returns CDR1 LGHNA and CDR2 YSLEER. The CDR3 protein is CASSQAAGGILGELFF. DNA of the CDR3: TGCGCCAGCAGCCAAGCAGCGGGAGGGATCCTCGGGGAGCTGTTTTTT.

This clonotype was counted ten times or more. The chain carries TRBV29-1 and TRBJ2-7, with TRBD1 identical over 7 bases. V trimming: 4 bases; J trimming: 4 bases; junction bases outside the gene matches: 7. Per germline, CDR1 SQVTM and CDR2 ANQGSEA. The CDR3 runs 13 residues. The CDR3 loop reads CSVGTGAQYEQYF. The DNA for the CDR3 is TGCAGCGTTGGTACAGGGGCTCAATACGAGCAGTACTTC.

This clonotype was counted many times. The chain employs TRBV7-8 and TRBJ2-2, with D perhaps being TRBD1 or TRBD2 (5 bases each). Between the trimmed V and J ends, which lost 6 bases and 1 base, there was a span of 18 bases. Looked up from germline, CDR1 is SGHVS and CDR2 is FQNEAQ. CDR3 length: 17 amino acids. The CDR3 nucleotides read TGTGCCAGCAGTTCCACGATAGCGACAGAGAACACCGGGGAGCTGTTTTTT. Translating gives CASSSTIATENTGELFF.

This clonotype was recorded many times. The chain recombines TRBV27 with TRBJ2-7; tentative D call: TRBD1 (6 bases). Germline V gene sequence: CDR1 MNHEY, CDR2 SMNVEV (reference sequence). The CDR3 loop spans 15 amino acids. V lost 3 bases, J lost 2 bases, and 14 bases lay in between. DNA of the CDR3: TGTGCCAGCAGTTTTTCGACAGGCCCGCCCTACGAGCAGTACTTC. It yields the protein CASSFSTGPPYEQYF.

The chain uses TRBV29-1 and TRBJ1-1; 9 bases are shared with TRBD1. In germline, CDR1 is SQVTM, CDR2 ANQGSEA. V was pared by 6 bases and J by 5 bases, with 4 bases of the junction left unmatched. The CDR3 sequence is 12 residues long. In DNA, the CDR3 is TGCAGCGTCGTGGGGACAGGGACTGAAGCTTTCTTT. Protein sequence: CSVVGTGTEAFF.

The table lists this clonotype with many counts. V gene TRBV29-1 combines with J gene TRBJ2-3, with a possible D match to TRBD2 (6 bases). This CDR3 region has 15 residues. The germline V gene encodes CDR1 SQVTM and CDR2 ANQGSEA. The V end was cut by 2 bases, the J end by 2 bases, with 14 bases between. The CDR3 sequence is CSVESLGLYTDTQYF. Here the CDR3 DNA reads TGCAGCGTTGAAAGTTTGGGACTCTACACAGATACGCAGTATTTT.

This clonotype showed up many times. The chain joins TRBV27 to TRBJ1-1; no definite D call. The CDR3 has 13 residues. Germline V lookup: CDR1 MNHEY, CDR2 SMNVEV (reference sequence). The V and J ends lost 2 bases and 5 bases respectively, with 9 bases between them. CDR3 residues: CASSLILGTEAFF. The CDR3 DNA follows: TGTGCCAGCAGTTTAATTTTGGGAACTGAAGCTTTCTTT.

This clonotype was seen ten or more times. The CDR3 region is CASSFLAGGLLDEQFF. CDR3 DNA: TGTGCCAGCAGCTTCTTAGCGGGAGGGCTTTTGGATGAGCAGTTCTTC. This rearrangement joins TRBV11-2 to TRBJ2-1; 11 bases align to TRBD2. The V and J ends lost 3 bases and 8 bases, in that order; junction bases with no gene match: 9. Germline lookup yields CDR1 SGHAT and CDR2 FQNNGV. The CDR3 totals 16 residues.

This clonotype was recorded a few times. This chain uses TRBV6-5 with TRBJ1-1; D possibly corresponds to TRBD1 (5 bases). Trimming shortened V by 0 bases and J by 4 bases, and 12 bases separated the two germline ends. CDR3 size: 15 residues. Per the germline V gene, CDR1 is MNHEY and CDR2 is SVGAGI. The CDR3 sequence: CASSYSGGSGTEAFF. CDR3 sequence (DNA): TGTGCCAGCAGTTACTCGGGGGGGTCGGGCACTGAAGCTTTCTTT.

Turning to this clonotype: Given a much more abundant clone one base away, this may be a read error. J is TRBJ1-3 and V is TRBV4-3, with a tentative D call TRBD1 (6 bases). Germline V lookup: CDR1 LGHNA, CDR2 YSLEER. This CDR3 contains 15 residues. V dropped 0 bases and J dropped 3 bases, with 9 bases sitting between them. This chain's CDR3 is CASSQDGGCGNTIYF. CDR3 in DNA: TGCGCCAGCAGCCAAGACGGGGGCTGTGGAAACACCATATATTTT.

This clonotype was counted at least ten times. V usage is TRBV5-1 and J usage is TRBJ2-7, with D maybe TRBD1 (5 bases). This CDR3 has 13 amino acids. V was clipped by 1 base and J by 2 bases, with 7 bases between them. Per the germline V gene, CDR1 is SGHRS and CDR2 is YFSETQ. DNA of the CDR3: TGCGCCAGCAGCTTGACGACAGCCTACGAGCAGTACTTC. Encoded protein: CASSLTTAYEQYF.

This clonotype was observed once. This sequence may be a read error, since a much larger clone differs from it by one base. This rearrangement joins TRBV18 to TRBJ2-2; tentatively, D is TRBD1 or TRBD2 (5 bases each). Germline values: CDR1 KGHSH, CDR2 LQKENI. The CDR3 contains 15 residues. CDR3: CAGSPPSGRRSELFF. CDR3 in DNA: TGTGCCGGCTCACCACCCTCGGGACGTCGGTCGGAGCTGTTTTTT.